The T cell receptor (beta chain) described here comes from a study of blood T cell repertoires in COVID-19 (dated by TCRdb to 2018 to 2021). Background on the whole study: Samples covering the acute and convalescent phases of COVID-19 were provided by collaborators in the United States, Italy and Spain. The sample metadata nearly always contained a de-identified subject ID, COVID-19 status, age in years and sex. The prospective study material was composed of cDNA or gDNA derived from T cells, B-cell-depleted T cells, or PBMCs. The repertoires were made available in a free public database intended to serve as a resource for research on the immune response to SARS-CoV-2. HLA class I and class II types, where available, came from metadata supplied by the sample provider rather than from assay-based typing. Samples were obtained from the ongoing ImmuneRACE study (first 160 participants) and from roughly 1,300 subjects provided by 6 global collaborators. Deeply sampled blood TCRbeta repertoires from subjects exposed to, actively infected with, or recovered from COVID-19 were included in the dataset.

TCRbeta CDR3 regions were amplified from genomic DNA using the immunoSEQ Assay, a bias-controlled multiplex PCR. In the authors' own workflow: The number of nucleated cells in each sample was estimated from the amplification of reference gene primers within the assay. Sequence reads were collapsed and filtered to measure the absolute abundance of every unique TCRbeta CDR3 rearrangement. For each sample, productive Simpson clonality was calculated as the square root of Simpson's diversity index across productive rearrangements. TCRdb mirrors the immuneACCESS table, restricted to in-frame sequences. Some clones are absent from its copies; in checked studies, under half trace to an unresolved V gene, and the reason for the others is unknown. D and trimming were read from the DNA, whereas the V and J calls and clone size are those reported in that table. The sample includes 270,000 or so clones, with 90% observed a single time. The biggest ten clones account for around 1.9% of the sample.

What the research found in general, with its limitations: The amount of clinical and demographic metadata varied by source and participant and was provided uncurated.

In Seattle, one collaborating source enrolled patients while the infection was active and tracked those patients longitudinally over the course of disease. Whole blood was collected in K2EDTA tubes by collaborating institutions according to the institutions' own protocols. For TCRbeta analysis, collaborators shipped samples as frozen whole blood, isolated PBMCs, or DNA extracted from either of those sample types. Turning to this clone: The target of this receptor is not known. Base qualities are not recorded, but no much larger clone differs from it by a single base.

The clonotype originates from a woman aged 55-70 years with COVID-19, enrolled during active disease. Sequencing was carried out using peripheral blood.

The sequence in DNA is TGTGCCAGCAGCTTAGCGGGAGGGACGGACATTCAGTACTTC. The resulting protein is CASSLAGGTDIQYF. The V gene is TRBV7-2 and the J gene is TRBJ2-4; 7 junctional bases match TRBD2. Germline trimming: 0 bases from V, 8 bases from J; junction bases outside gene matches: 4. Reading the germline V gene gives CDR1 SGHTA and CDR2 FQGNSA. The CDR3 covers 14 residues, taking in both the cysteine and the phenylalanine. Only CDR3 DNA is held: 42 bases, read in frame from base 1.